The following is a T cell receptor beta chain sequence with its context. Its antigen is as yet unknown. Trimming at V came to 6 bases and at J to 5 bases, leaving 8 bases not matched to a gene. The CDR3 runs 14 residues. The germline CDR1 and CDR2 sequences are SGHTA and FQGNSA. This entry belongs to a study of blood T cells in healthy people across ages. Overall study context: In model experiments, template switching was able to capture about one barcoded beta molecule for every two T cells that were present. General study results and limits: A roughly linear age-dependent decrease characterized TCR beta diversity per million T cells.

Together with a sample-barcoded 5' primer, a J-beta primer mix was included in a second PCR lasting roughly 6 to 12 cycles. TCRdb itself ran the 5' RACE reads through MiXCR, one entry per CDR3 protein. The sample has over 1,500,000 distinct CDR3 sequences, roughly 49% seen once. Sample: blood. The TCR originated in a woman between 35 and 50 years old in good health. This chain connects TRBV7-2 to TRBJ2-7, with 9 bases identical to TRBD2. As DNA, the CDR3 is TGTGCCAGCAGAATAGCGGGGGCTAAGGACGAGCAGTACTTC. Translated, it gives CASRIAGAKDEQYF.